The clone carrying this TCR beta chain was recorded many times. Its specificity is not known. This entry comes from a study of T-cell memory formation after mild COVID-19. Study-level information: Clustering of TCRs was largely donor specific. General study points: Some responding clones appeared in pre-infection memory, suggesting cross-reactive memory joined. While clones contracting from day 15 to 85 were balanced between CD4 and CD8, later expanders leaned CD4+.

The CDR3 sequence is 14 residues long. Germline assignment: CDR1 ENHRY and CDR2 SYGVKD. Trimming cost V 11 bases and J 8 bases, with 21 bases left between them. MiXCR, run by TCRdb on the 5' RACE reads, gives a single entry per CDR3 protein. The sample records 150,000 to 200,000 distinct CDR3 sequences, more than 9% being singletons. Sequences were obtained from PBMCs or a T cell subset sorted from them (not recorded which). The clonotype originates from a man aged 18-30 years who had mild COVID-19 (a few samples of this study predate the infection). Cell type and time point are not known. J is TRBJ1-4 and V is TRBV10-3; weak D call: TRBD1 (5 bases). Here the CDR3 DNA reads TGTGCCCTTAACAGGCGGGGGGTTTGCGAAAAACTGTTTTTT. It translates to CALNRRGVCEKLFF.